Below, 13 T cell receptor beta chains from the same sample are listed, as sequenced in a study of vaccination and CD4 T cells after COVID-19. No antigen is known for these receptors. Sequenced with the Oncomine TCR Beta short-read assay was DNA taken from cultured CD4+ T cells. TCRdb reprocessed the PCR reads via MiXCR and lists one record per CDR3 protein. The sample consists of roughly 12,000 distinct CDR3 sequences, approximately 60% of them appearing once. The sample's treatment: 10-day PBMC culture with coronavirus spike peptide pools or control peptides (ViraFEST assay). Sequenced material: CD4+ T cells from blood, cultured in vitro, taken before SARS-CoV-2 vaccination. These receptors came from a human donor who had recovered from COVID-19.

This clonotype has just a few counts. This CDR3 is CASSSTRNSPLHF. The CDR3 DNA sequence: TGTGCCAGCAGCTCCACCCGTAATTCACCCCTCCACTTT. This chain connects TRBV11-2 to TRBJ1-6; D is ambiguous. V lost 4 bases, J lost 6 bases, and 7 bases lay in between. Germline CDR1 and CDR2: SGHAT and FQNNGV. The CDR3 spans 13 residues.

As DNA, the CDR3 is TGCGCCAGCAGCCCCGCCGGGCGGGGGAGCGAAGAGACCCAGTACTTC. Translating it yields CASSPAGRGSEETQYF. The rearrangement uses TRBV5-1 and TRBJ2-5; TRBD2 aligns across 7 bases. V trimming: 4 bases; J trimming: 3 bases; junction bases outside the gene matches: 12. This CDR3 spans 16 amino acids. CDR1 is SGHRS, CDR2 YFSETQ, per germline.

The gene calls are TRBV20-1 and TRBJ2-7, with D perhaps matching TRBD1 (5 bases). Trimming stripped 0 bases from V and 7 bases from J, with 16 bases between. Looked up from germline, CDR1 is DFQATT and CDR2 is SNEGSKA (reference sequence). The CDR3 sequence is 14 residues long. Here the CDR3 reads CSARDLKGLEEQYF. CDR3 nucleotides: TGCAGTGCTAGAGATCTCAAGGGGCTAGAAGAGCAGTACTTC.

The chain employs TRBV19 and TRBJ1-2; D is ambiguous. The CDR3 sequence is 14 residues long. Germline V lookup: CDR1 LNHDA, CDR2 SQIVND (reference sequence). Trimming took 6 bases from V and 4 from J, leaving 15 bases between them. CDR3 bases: TGTGCCAGTAGCCGGAGCTTGGGTTCCTATGGCTACACCTTC. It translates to CASSRSLGSYGYTF.

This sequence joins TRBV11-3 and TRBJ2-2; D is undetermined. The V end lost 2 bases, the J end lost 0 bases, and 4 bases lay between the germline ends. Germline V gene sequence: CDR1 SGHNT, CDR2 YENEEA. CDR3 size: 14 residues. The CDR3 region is CASSLRANTGELFF. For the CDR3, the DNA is TGTGCCAGCAGCTTAAGGGCGAACACCGGGGAGCTGTTTTTT.

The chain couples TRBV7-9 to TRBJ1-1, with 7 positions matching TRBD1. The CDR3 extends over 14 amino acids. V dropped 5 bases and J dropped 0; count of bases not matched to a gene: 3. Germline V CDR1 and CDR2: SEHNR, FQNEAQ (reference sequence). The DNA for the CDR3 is TGTGCCAGCAGCGTAGGACAGGTGAACACTGAAGCTTTCTTT. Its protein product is CASSVGQVNTEAFF.

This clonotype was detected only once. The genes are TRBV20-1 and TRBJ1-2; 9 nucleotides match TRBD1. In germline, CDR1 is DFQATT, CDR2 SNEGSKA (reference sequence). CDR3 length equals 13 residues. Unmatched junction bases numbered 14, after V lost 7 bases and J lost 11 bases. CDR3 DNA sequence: TGCAGTGTCAGGGGGGGACAGGGTCCCCCTTACACCTTC. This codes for CSVRGGQGPPYTF.

The CDR3 loop reads CASSPGTGNYGYTF. The CDR3, as DNA: TGTGCCAGCTCCCCCGGGACAGGGAACTATGGCTACACCTTC. The rearrangement joins TRBV18 to TRBJ1-2; 9 nucleotides match TRBD1. Germline CDR1 reads KGHSH; CDR2 reads LQKENI. J lost 2 bases, V lost 6 bases, and 4 bases had no gene match. The CDR3 runs to 14 residues.

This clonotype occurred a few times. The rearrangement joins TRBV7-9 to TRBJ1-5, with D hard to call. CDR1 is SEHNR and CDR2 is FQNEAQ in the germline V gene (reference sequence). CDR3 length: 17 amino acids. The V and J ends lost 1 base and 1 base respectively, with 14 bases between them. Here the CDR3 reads CASSLGLAGASNQPQHF. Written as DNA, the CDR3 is TGTGCCAGCAGCTTAGGCTTAGCAGGAGCCAGCAATCAGCCCCAGCATTTT. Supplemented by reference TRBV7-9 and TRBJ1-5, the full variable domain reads DTGVSQNPRHKITKRGQNVTFRCDPISEHNRLYWYRQTLGQGPEFLTYFQNEAQLEKSRLLSDRFSAERPKGSFSTLEIQRTEQGDSAMYLCASSLGLAGASNQPQHFGDGTRLSIL.

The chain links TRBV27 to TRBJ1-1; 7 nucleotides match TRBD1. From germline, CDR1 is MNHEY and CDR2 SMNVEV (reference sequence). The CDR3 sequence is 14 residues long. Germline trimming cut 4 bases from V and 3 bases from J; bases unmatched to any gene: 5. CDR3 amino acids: CASSWDSWDTEAFF. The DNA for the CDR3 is TGTGCCAGCAGTTGGGACAGCTGGGACACTGAAGCTTTCTTT.

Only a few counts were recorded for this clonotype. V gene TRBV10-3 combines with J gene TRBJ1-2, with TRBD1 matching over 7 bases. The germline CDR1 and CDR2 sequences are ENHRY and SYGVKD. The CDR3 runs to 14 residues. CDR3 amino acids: CASGGGTDNYGYTF. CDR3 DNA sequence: TGTGCGTCCGGGGGGGGGACAGACAACTATGGCTACACCTTC.

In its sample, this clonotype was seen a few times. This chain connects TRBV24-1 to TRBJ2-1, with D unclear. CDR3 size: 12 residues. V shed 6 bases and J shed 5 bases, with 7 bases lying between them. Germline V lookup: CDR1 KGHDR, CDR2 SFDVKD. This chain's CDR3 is CATSRGDNEQFF. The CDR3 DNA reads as TGTGCCACCAGTCGCGGCGACAATGAGCAGTTCTTC.

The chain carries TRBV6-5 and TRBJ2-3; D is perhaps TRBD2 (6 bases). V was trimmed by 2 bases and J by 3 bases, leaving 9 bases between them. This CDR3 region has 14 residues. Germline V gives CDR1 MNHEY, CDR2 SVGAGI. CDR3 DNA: TGTGCCAGCAGTTACGCGGGGTTTACAGATACGCAGTATTTT. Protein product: CASSYAGFTDTQYF.